The rows below give T cell receptor beta chains drawn from one sample of a study of T cell changes during pregnancy in multiple sclerosis. Sequenced by immunoSEQ multiplex PCR; TCRdb stores in-frame clones only, minus some. The repertoire holds roughly 50,000 clones, with around 90% as singletons. The material sequenced was peripheral blood, taken after pregnancy. These receptors all come from a female donor in good health, enrolled as a control in a pregnancy study. Both conserved end residues are part of each CDR3. D genes are given only for firm matches. Clone size, where shown, is once, few, many, or a class for clones that have expanded.

TRBD1 | . | TRBJ1-1 | 15 | TRBV6-1 | TGTGCCAGCAGTGCTATATTCGGGACAGGGGGCACAGCTTTCTTT | CASSAIFGTGGTAFF
TRBD1 | . | TRBJ1-3 | 14 | TRBV7-9 | TGTGCCAGCAGCTCGCGGACAGGGGGAAACACCATATATTTT | CASSSRTGGNTIYF
TRBD1 | . | TRBJ1-6 | 19 | TRBV7-9 | TGTGCCAGCAGCTTTCCCAGGGGGCAATCCCGATCTTATAATTCACCCCTCCACTTT | CASSFPRGQSRSYNSPLHF
. | . | TRBJ2-4 | 12 | TRBV6-1 | TGTGCCGCCGGGGATGCCAAAAACATTCAGTACTTC | CAAGDAKNIQYF
TRBD1 | . | TRBJ2-5 | 15 | TRBV5-1 | TGCGCCAGCAGCTGGGGACAGGGGGCAGGAGAGACCCAGTACTTC | CASSWGQGAGETQYF
. | . | TRBJ1-1 | 14 | TRBV6-6 | TGTGCCAGCACCAACTCAACTTACGGGAAAGAAGCTTTCTTT | CASTNSTYGKEAFF
TRBD1 | . | TRBJ1-1 | 12 | TRBV7-2 | TGTGCCAGCAGCTTGGGACAGGGGGCAGCTTTCTTT | CASSLGQGAAFF
. | . | TRBJ1-1 | 12 | TRBV6-1 | TGTGCCAGCAGTGAGTTCAGTCCTGAAGCTTTCTTT | CASSEFSPEAFF
TRBD1 | . | TRBJ1-5 | 16 | TRBV28 | TGTGCCAGCAGTTTATTCCGGGACAGAGGGGATCAGCCCCAGCATTTT | CASSLFRDRGDQPQHF
. | . | TRBJ1-3 | 18 | TRBV5-5 | TGTGCCAGCAGCTTTACGGGTAGTTTGGCTGCCGGGGGAAACACCATATATTTT | CASSFTGSLAAGGNTIYF
TRBD1 | . | TRBJ1-1 | 16 | TRBV5-1 | TGCGCCAGCGGGACAGGTGGGCTGGAACCGAACACTGAAGCTTTCTTT | CASGTGGLEPNTEAFF
. | . | TRBJ2-7 | 14 | TRBV7-9 | TGTGCCAGCAGCTTAGCGTCATCATCCTACGAGCAGTACTTC | CASSLASSSYEQYF
. | . | TRBJ1-5 | 13 | TRBV19 | TGTGCCAGTAGGTCCGGTTACAATCAGCCCCAGCATTTT | CASRSGYNQPQHF
TRBD1 | . | TRBJ1-4 | 14 | TRBV6-1 | TGTGCCAGCAGTCCAGGGGGCGCGTCTGAAAAACTGTTTTTT | CASSPGGASEKLFF
. | . | TRBJ1-1 | 15 | TRBV9 | TGTGCCAGCAGCGTAGGACAGACCATGAACACTGAAGCTTTCTTT | CASSVGQTMNTEAFF
. | . | TRBJ2-2 | 14 | TRBV30 | TGTGCCTGGGGTCGCCTAGCGATCACCGGGGAGCTGTTTTTT | CAWGRLAITGELFF
. | . | TRBJ1-1 | 13 | TRBV7-2 | TGTGCCAGCAGCTTCGGGGGGAACACTGAAGCTTTCTTT | CASSFGGNTEAFF
TRBD2 | once | TRBJ2-3 | 16 | TRBV28 | TGTGCCAGCAGTTTATGGAGCGGGAGCAGCACAGATACGCAGTATTTT | CASSLWSGSSTDTQYF
. | . | TRBJ2-3 | 13 | TRBV14 | TGTGCCAGCAGCCATTACTCCACAGATACGCAGTATTTT | CASSHYSTDTQYF
TRBD1 | . | TRBJ1-6 | 16 | TRBV27 | TGTGCCAGCAGTGTGACAGGGGGCCTGTATAATTCACCCCTCCACTTT | CASSVTGGLYNSPLHF
. | . | TRBJ2-5 | 15 | TRBV28 | TGTGCCAGCAGTTTACTGGGACAACCACAAGAGACCCAGTACTTC | CASSLLGQPQETQYF
TRBD2 | . | TRBJ2-2 | 15 | TRBV4-3 | TGCGCCAGCAGGGATCGGACTAGCGAGTCCGGGGAGCTGTTTTTT | CASRDRTSESGELFF
. | . | TRBJ2-7 | 15 | TRBV6-5 | TGTGCCAGCAGTAAACCGCGGGAAAGCAAGTACGAGCAGTACTTC | CASSKPRESKYEQYF
. | . | TRBJ1-2 | 15 | TRBV9 | TGTGCCAGCAGCACCCCACCGGGGGACCTAAATGGCTACACCTTC | CASSTPPGDLNGYTF
. | . | TRBJ1-6 | 13 | TRBV11-2 | TGTGCCAGCAGCTTAGAGGTCGGTTCGGCCCTCCACTTT | CASSLEVGSALHF
. | . | TRBJ1-2 | 18 | TRBV10-3 | TGTGCCATCAGTGAGTCCGGGGCAGGGGATCGAAACCCATATGGCTACACCTTC | CAISESGAGDRNPYGYTF
TRBD1 | few | TRBJ1-1 | 12 | TRBV18 | TGTGCCAGCTCACCCACGGACAGGGGAGCTTTCTTT | CASSPTDRGAFF
. | . | TRBJ2-5 | 14 | TRBV6-5 | TGTGCCAGCAGCCTAGCAGGGGACCAAGAGACCCAGTACTTC | CASSLAGDQETQYF